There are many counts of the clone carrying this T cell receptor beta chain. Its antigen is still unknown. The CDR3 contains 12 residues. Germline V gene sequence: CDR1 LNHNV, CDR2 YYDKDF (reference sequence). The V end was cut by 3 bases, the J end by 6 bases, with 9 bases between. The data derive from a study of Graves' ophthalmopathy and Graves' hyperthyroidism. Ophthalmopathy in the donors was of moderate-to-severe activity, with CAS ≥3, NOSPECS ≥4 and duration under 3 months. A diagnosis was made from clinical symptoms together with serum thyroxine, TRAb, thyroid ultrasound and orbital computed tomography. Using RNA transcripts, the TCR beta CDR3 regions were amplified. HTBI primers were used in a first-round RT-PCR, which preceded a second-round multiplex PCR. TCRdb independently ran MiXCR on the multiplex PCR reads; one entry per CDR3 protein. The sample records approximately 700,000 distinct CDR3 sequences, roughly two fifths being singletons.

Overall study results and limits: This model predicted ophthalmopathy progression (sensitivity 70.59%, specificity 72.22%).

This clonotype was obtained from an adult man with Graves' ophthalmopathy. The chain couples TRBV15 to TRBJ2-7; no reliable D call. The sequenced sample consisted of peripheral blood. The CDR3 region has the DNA TGTGCCACCAGCAGCGGACGACCCGAGCAGTACTTC. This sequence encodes CATSSGRPEQYF.